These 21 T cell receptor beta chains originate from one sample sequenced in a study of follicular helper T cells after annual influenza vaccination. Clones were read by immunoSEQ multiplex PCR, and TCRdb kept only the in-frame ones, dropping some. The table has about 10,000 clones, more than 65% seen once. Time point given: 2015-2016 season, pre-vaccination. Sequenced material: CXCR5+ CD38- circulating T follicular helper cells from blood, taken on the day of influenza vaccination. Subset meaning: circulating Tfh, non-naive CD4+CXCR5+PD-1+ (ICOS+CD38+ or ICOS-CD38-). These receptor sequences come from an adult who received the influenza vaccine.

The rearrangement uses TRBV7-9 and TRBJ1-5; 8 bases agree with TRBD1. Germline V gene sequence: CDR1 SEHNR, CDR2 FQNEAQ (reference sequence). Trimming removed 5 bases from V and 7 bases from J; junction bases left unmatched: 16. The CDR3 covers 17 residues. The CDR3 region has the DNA TGTGCCAGCAGCCCGGGACAGGAGAGGGGGCGAAGCCAGCCCCAGCATTTT. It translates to CASSPGQERGRSQPQHF.

This CDR3 reads CASSRYRRELFF. The CDR3, as DNA: TGTGCCAGCAGCCGTTATCGGCGGGAGCTGTTTTTT. V is TRBV5-6 and J is TRBJ2-2; the D is unclear. Germline V gene sequence: CDR1 SGHDT, CDR2 YYEEEE. The CDR3 length is 12 residues. Trimming left V 4 bases short and J 9 bases short, with 10 bases between. Together with reference TRBV5-6 and TRBJ2-2, the CDR3 gives the full variable domain: DAGVTQSPTHLIKTRGQQVTLRCSPKSGHDTVSWYQQALGQGPQFIFQYYEEEERQRGNFPDRFSGHQFPNYSSELNVNALLLGDSALYLCASSRYRRELFFGEGSRLTVL.

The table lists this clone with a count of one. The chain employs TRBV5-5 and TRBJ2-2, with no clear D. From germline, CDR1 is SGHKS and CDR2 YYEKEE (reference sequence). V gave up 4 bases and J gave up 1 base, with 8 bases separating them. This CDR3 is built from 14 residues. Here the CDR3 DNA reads TGTGCCAGCAGCCTCCCTTTGAACACCGGGGAGCTGTTTTTT. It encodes CASSLPLNTGELFF.

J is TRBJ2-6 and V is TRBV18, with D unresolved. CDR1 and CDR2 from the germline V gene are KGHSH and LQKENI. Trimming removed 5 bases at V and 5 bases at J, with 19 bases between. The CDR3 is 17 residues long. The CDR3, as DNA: TGTGCCAGCTCATGTACCTCGTTACAAAGTCGGGCCAACGTCCTGACTTTC. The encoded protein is CASSCTSLQSRANVLTF.

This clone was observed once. The CDR3: CASSLSDRGPWAEAFF. The CDR3, as DNA: TGTGCCAGCAGTTTATCGGACAGGGGGCCTTGGGCTGAAGCTTTCTTT. The chain carries TRBV27 and TRBJ1-1, with 11 bases that match TRBD1. V was clipped by 0 bases and J by 6 bases; unmatched bases: 6. This CDR3 region has 16 residues. Germline CDR1 MNHEY, CDR2 SMNVEV (reference sequence).

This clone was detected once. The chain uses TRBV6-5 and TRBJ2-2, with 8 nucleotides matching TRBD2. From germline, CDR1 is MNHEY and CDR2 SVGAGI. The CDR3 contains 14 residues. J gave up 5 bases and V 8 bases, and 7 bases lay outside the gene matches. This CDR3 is CASSTGGQTGELFF. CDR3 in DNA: TGTGCCAGCTCCACGGGAGGGCAAACCGGGGAGCTGTTTTTT.

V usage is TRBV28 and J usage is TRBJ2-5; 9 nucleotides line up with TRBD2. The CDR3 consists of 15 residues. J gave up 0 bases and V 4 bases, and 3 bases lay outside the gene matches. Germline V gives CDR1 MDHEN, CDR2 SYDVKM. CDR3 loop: CASSSTSGYQETQYF. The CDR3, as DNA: TGTGCCAGCAGTTCGACTAGCGGTTACCAAGAGACCCAGTACTTC.

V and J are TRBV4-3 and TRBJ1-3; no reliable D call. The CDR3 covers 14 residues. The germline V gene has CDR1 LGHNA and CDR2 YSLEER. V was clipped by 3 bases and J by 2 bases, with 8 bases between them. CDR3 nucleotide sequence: TGCGCCAGCAGCCAGGAGGGAGCTGGAAACACCATATATTTT. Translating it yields CASSQEGAGNTIYF.

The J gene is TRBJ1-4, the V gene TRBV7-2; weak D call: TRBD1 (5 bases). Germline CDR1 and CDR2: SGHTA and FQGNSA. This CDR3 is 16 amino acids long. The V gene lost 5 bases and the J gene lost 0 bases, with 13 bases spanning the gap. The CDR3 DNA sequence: TGTGCCAGCAGCCTGGGTGGGGCTGCAACTAATGAAAAACTGTTTTTT. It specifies CASSLGGAATNEKLFF. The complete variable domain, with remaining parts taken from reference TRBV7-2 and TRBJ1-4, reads GAGVSQSPSNKVTEKGKDVELRCDPISGHTALYWYRQSLGQGLEFLIYFQGNSAPDKSGLPSDRFSAERTGGSVSTLTIQRTQQEDSAVYLCASSLGGAATNEKLFFGSGTQLSVL.

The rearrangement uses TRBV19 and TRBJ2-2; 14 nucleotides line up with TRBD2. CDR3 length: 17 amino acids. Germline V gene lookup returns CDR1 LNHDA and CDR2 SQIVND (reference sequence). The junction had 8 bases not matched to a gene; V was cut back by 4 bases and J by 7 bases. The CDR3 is CASSRGTSGSQYGELFF. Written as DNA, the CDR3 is TGTGCCAGTAGTAGGGGGACTAGCGGGAGTCAGTACGGGGAGCTGTTTTTT.

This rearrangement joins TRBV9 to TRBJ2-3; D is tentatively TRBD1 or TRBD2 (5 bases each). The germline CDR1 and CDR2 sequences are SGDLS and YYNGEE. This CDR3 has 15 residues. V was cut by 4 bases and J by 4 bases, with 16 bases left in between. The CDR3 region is CASSIRDGQADTQYF. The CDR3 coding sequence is TGTGCCAGCAGCATCCGGGACGGCCAAGCAGATACGCAGTATTTT.

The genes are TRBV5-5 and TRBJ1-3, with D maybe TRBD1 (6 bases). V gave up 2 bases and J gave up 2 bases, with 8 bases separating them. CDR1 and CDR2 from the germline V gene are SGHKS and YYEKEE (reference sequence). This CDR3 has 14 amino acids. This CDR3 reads CASSLGGTGNTIYF. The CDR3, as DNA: TGTGCCAGCAGCTTAGGGGGAACTGGAAACACCATATATTTT.

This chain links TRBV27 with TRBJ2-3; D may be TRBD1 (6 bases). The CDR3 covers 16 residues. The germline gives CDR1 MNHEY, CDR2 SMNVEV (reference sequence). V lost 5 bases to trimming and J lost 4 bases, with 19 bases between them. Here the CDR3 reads CASSPYRQVGADTQYF. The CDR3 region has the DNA TGTGCCAGCAGTCCCTACCGACAGGTTGGTGCAGATACGCAGTATTTT.

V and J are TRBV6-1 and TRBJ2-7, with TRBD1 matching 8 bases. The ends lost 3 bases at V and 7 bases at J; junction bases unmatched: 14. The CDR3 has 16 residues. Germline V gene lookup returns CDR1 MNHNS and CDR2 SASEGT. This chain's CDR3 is CASSDLRGRGHGEQYF. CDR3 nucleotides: TGTGCCAGCAGTGACCTAAGGGGCAGGGGGCATGGGGAGCAGTACTTC.

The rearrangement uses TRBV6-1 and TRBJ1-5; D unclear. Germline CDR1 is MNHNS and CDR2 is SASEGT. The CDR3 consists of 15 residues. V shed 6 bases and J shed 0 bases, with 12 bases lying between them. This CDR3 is CASSQDGFSNQPQHF. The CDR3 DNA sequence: TGTGCCAGCAGCCAAGACGGATTTAGCAATCAGCCCCAGCATTTT.

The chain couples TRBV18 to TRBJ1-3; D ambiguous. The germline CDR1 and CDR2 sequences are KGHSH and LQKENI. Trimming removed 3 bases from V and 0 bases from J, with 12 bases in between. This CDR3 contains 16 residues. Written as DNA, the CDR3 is TGTGCCAGCTCACCGCAGGACGGGAGCTCTGGAAACACCATATATTTT. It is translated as CASSPQDGSSGNTIYF.

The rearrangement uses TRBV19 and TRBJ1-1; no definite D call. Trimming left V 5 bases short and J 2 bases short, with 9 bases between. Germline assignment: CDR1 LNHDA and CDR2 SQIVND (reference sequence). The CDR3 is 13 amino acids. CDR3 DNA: TGTGCCAGTAGTGCTACAGCAAACACTGAAGCTTTCTTT. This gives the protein CASSATANTEAFF.

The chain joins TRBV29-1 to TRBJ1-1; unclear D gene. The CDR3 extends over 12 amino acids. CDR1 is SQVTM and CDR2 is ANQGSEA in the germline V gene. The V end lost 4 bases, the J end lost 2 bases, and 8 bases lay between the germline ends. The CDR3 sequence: CSVAEGNTEAFF. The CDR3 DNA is TGCAGCGTTGCTGAGGGAAACACTGAAGCTTTCTTT.

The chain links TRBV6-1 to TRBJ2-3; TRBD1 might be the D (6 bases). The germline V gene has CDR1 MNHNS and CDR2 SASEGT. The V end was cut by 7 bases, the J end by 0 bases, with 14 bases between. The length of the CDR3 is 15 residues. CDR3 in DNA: TGTGCCAGCACCTCTGGGGACACAAGCACAGATACGCAGTATTTT. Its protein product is CASTSGDTSTDTQYF.

This CDR3 reads CASSLAMGPEETQYF. In DNA form, the CDR3 reads TGTGCCAGCAGCTTAGCGATGGGTCCGGAAGAGACCCAGTACTTC. This chain uses TRBV7-6 with TRBJ2-5; no definite D call. This CDR3 contains 15 residues. V was clipped by 0 bases and J by 3 bases, with 11 bases between them. The germline CDR1 and CDR2 sequences are SGHVS and FNYEAQ.

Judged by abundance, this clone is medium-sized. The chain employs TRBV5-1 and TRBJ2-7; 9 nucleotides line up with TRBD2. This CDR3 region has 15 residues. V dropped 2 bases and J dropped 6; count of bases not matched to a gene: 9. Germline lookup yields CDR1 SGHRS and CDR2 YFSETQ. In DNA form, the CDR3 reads TGCGCCAGCAGCTTCGATTCTAGCGGGGCAGGCGAGCAGTACTTC. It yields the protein CASSFDSSGAGEQYF.